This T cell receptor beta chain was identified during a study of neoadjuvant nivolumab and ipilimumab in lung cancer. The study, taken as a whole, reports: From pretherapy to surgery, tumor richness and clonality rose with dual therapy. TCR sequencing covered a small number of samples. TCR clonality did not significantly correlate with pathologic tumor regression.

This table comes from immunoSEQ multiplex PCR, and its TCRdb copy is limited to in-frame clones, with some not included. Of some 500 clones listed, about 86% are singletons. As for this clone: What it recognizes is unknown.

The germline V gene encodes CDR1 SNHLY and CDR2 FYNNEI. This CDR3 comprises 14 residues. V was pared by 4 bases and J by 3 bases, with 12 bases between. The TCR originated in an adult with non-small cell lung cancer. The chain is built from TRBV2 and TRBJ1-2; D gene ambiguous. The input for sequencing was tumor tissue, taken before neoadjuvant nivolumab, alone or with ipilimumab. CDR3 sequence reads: CASSGLTAYYGYTF. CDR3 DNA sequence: TGTGCCAGCAGTGGGCTTACAGCTTACTATGGCTACACCTTC.